The present T cell receptor beta chain was sequenced within a study of cytomegalovirus exposure and HLA in healthy donors (dated by TCRdb to about 2017). Looking at the study overall: A later analysis indicated that the 95 to 150 validation repertoires were generated on the platform also employed for the roughly 730 repertoires of the first cohort. The study aimed to test whether cataloging public T cell receptors could reveal signatures of past pathogen exposure. A separate validation cohort of 100 to 150 different subjects was used in addition to the 666-subject first cohort. To predict cytomegalovirus infection status, the study combined high-throughput TCR immunosequencing, statistical association of individual TCRs with disease status, and machine learning.

Overall study results and their limits: Most TCR sequences were observed very rarely across donors, whereas some public TCRs were present in many individuals. In a later analysis, TCRs clustered in the first cohort were found to also tend to co-occur in the 120 validation repertoires, with about 94% of cluster scores above 0. The authors suggested that the approach could potentially be generalized to other disease states and immunological phenotypes. In both the original and validation cohorts, the classifier was reported to diagnose cytomegalovirus status with high specificity and sensitivity. In vitro tests confirmed that three of the cytomegalovirus-associated TCR beta chains recognize cytomegalovirus antigens. In the study, some 160 TCR beta chains were listed as associated with cytomegalovirus. The validation cohort had no HLA typing available for a later analysis, so co-occurrence within that cohort was assessed over all 130 or so repertoires.

The donors belonged to the validation cohort of around 130 subjects, which was separate from the roughly 670-subject first cohort. Points on this clone: This receptor's antigen is unknown. No much larger clone exists at a distance of one base, and base qualities are not known.

Deletion took 6 bases off V and 1 base off J, with a span of 8 bases between the germline ends. The CDR3 measures 13 amino acids from cysteine to phenylalanine. The retained sequence is limited to the CDR3, 39 bases, with the frame set at the first base. According to the germline V gene, CDR1 reads MNHNS and CDR2 reads SASEGT. The method behind the library was the immunoSEQ multiplex PCR assay. As for the original processing: A statistical classification framework was built to diagnose cytomegalovirus status from the catalog of TCR beta chain sequences. TCRdb provides this immuneACCESS table in a form limited to in-frame rearrangements. Some clones are lacking; in checked studies, under half of them reflect an unresolved V gene, and why the rest are absent is not known. For V, J and clone size, that table is used; D and trimming come from the DNA. This sample has about 66,000 clones in its table, and around 97% of those were observed once. In total, the top ten clones hold around 1.6% of the sample.

The clonotype was recovered from a woman aged 18-35 years in good health and CMV-seropositive. The sequenced material came from PBMCs. This chain joins TRBV6-1 to TRBJ2-3, and possibly TRBD2, on 5 matching bases. The nucleotide sequence is given as TGTGCCAGCAGACTAGTGGGCACAGATACGCAGTATTTT. It is translated as CASRLVGTDTQYF.